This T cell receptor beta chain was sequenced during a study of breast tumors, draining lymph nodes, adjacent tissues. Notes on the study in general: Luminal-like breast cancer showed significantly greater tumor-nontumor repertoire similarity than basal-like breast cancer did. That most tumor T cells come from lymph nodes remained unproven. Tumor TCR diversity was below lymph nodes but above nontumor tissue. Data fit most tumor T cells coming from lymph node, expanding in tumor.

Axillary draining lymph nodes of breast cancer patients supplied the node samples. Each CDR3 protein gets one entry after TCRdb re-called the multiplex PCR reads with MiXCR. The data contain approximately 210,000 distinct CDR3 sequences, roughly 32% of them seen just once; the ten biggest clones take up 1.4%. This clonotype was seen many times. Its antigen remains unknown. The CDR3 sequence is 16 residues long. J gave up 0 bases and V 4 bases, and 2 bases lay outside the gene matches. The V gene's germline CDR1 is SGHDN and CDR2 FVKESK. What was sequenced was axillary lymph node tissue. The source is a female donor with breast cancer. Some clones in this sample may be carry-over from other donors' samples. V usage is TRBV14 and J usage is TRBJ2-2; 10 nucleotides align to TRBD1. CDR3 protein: CASSRQGAPNTGELFF. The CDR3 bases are TGTGCCAGCAGCCGACAGGGGGCACCGAACACCGGGGAGCTGTTTTTT.